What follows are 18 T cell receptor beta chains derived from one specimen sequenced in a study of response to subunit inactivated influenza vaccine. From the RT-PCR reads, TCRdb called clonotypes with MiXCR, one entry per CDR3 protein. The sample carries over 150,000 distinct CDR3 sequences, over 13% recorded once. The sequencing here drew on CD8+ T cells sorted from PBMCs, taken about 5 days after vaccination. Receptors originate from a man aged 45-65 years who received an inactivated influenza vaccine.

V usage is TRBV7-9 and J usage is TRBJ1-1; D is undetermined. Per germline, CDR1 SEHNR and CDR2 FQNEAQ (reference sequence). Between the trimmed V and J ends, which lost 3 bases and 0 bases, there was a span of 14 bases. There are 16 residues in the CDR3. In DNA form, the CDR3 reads TGTGCCAGCAGCTTGGGTTGGGTGAATATGAACACTGAAGCTTTCTTT. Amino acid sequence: CASSLGWVNMNTEAFF.

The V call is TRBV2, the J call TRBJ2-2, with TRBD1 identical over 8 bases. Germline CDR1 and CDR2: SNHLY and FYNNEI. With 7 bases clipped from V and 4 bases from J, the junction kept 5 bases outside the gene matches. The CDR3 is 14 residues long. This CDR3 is CASTTGDVTGELFF. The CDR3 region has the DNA TGTGCCAGCACGACAGGGGACGTCACCGGGGAGCTGTTTTTT. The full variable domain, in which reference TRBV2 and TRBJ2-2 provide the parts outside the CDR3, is EPEVTQTPSHQVTQMGQEVILRCVPISNHLYFYWYRQILGQKVEFLVSFYNNEISEKSEIFDDQFSVERPDGSNFTLKIRSTKLEDSAMYFCASTTGDVTGELFFGEGSRLTVL.

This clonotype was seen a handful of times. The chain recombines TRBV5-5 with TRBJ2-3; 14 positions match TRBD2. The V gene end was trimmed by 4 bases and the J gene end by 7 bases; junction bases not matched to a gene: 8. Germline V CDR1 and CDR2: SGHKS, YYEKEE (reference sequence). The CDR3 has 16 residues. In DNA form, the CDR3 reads TGTGCCAGCAGCCTATCCCGACTAGCGGGAGGGAATACGCAGTATTTT. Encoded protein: CASSLSRLAGGNTQYF.

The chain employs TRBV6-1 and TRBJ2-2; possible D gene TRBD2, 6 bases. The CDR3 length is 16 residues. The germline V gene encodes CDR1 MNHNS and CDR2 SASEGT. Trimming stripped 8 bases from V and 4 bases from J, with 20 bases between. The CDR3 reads CASHKGRLRGTGELFF. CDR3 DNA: TGTGCCAGCCATAAAGGGAGGCTACGGGGCACCGGGGAGCTGTTTTTT.

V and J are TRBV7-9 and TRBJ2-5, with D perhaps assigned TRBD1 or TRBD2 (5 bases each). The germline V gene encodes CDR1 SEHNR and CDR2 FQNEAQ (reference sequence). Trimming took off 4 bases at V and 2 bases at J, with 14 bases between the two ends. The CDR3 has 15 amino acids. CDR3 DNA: TGTGCCAGCAGCTCCGGGACGACAACACAAGAGACCCAGTACTTC. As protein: CASSSGTTTQETQYF. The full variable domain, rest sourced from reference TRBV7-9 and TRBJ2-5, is DTGVSQNPRHKITKRGQNVTFRCDPISEHNRLYWYRQTLGQGPEFLTYFQNEAQLEKSRLLSDRFSAERPKGSFSTLEIQRTEQGDSAMYLCASSSGTTTQETQYFGPGTRLLVL.

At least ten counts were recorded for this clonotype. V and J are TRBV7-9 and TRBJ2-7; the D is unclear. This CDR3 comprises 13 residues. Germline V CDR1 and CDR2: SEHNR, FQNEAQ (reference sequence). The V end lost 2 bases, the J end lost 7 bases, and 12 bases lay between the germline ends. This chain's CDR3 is CASSLSLHGEQYF. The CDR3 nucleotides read TGTGCCAGCAGCTTATCACTGCACGGAGAGCAGTACTTC.

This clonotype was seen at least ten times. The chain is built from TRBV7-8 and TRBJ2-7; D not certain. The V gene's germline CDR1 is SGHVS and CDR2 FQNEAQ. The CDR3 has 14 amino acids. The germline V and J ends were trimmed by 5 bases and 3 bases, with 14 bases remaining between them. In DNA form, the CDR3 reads TGTGCCAGCAGCCTCATGGCGGAAAGCTACGAGCAGTACTTC. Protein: CASSLMAESYEQYF.

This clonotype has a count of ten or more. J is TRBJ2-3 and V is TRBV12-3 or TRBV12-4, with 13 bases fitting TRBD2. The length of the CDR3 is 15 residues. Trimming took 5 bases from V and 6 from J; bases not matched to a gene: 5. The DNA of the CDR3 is TGTGCCAGCAGTCCCAGGACTAGCGGGGGCGATACGCAGTATTTT. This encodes CASSPRTSGGDTQYF.

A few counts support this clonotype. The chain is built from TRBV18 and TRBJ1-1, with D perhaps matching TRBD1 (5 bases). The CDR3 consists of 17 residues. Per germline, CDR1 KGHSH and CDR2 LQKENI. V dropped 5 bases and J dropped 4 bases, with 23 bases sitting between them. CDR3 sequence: CASSNLLGREEGTEAFF. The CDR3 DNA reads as TGTGCCAGCTCAAACCTTTTGGGCAGGGAGGAGGGCACTGAAGCTTTCTTT.

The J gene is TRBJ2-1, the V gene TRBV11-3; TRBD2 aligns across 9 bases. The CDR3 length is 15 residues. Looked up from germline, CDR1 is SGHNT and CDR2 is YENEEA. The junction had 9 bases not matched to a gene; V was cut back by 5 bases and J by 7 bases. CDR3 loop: CASSPGLALTNEQFF. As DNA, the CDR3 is TGTGCCAGCAGCCCTGGACTAGCGCTTACTAATGAGCAGTTCTTC.

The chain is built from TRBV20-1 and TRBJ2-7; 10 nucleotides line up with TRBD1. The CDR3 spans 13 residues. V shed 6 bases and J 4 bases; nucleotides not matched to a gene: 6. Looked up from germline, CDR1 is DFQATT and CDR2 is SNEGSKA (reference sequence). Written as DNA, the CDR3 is TGCAGTGCCCCGGGACAGGGGATATACGAGCAGTACTTC. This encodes CSAPGQGIYEQYF.

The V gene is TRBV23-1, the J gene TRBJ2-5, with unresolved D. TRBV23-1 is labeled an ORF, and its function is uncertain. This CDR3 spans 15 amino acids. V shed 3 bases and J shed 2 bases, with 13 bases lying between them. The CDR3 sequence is CASSHHLTHQETQYF. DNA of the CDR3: TGCGCCAGCAGTCATCACTTGACTCATCAAGAGACCCAGTACTTC.

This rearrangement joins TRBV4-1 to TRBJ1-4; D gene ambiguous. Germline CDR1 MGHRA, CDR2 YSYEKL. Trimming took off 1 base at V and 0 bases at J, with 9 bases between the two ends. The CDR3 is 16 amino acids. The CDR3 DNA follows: TGCGCCAGCAGCCAAGTTCTGGGCCCAACTAATGAAAAACTGTTTTTT. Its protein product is CASSQVLGPTNEKLFF.

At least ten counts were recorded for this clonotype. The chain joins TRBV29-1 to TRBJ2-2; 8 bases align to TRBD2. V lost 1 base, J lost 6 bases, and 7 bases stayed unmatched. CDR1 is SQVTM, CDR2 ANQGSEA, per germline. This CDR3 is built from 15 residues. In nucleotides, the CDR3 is TGCAGCGTTGAAGCCACTGGACTAGCCCCCGGGGAGCTGTTTTTT. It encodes CSVEATGLAPGELFF.

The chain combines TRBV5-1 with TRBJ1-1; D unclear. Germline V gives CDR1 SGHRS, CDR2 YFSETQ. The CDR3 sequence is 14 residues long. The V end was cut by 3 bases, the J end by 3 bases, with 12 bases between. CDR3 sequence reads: CASSSGTAHTEAFF. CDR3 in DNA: TGCGCCAGCAGCTCGGGCACAGCTCACACTGAAGCTTTCTTT.

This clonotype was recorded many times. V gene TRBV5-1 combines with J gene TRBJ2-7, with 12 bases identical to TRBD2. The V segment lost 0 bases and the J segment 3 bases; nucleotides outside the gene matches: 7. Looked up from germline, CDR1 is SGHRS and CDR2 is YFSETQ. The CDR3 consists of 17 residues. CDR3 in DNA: TGCGCCAGCAGCTTGGCCCAACTAGCGGGAGGTTACTACGAGCAGTACTTC. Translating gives CASSLAQLAGGYYEQYF. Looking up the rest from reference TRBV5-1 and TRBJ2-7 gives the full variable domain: KAGVTQTPRYLIKTRGQQVTLSCSPISGHRSVSWYQQTPGQGLQFLFEYFSETQRNKGNFPGRFSGRQFSNSRSEMNVSTLELGDSALYLCASSLAQLAGGYYEQYFGPGTRLTVT.

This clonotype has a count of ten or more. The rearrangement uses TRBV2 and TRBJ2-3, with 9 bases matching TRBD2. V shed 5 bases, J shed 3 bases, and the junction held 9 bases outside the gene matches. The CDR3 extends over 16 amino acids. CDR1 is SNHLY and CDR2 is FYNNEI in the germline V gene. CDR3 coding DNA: TGTGCCAGCAGTTGGACTAGCGAGTTCGGGACAGATACGCAGTATTTT. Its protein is CASSWTSEFGTDTQYF.

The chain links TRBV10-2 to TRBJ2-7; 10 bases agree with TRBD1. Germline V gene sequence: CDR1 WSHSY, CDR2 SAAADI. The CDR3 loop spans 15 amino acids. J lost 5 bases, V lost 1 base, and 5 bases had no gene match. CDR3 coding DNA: TGCGCCAGCAGTGAGTGGGGACAGGGGAGGGACGAGCAGTACTTC. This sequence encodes CASSEWGQGRDEQYF.